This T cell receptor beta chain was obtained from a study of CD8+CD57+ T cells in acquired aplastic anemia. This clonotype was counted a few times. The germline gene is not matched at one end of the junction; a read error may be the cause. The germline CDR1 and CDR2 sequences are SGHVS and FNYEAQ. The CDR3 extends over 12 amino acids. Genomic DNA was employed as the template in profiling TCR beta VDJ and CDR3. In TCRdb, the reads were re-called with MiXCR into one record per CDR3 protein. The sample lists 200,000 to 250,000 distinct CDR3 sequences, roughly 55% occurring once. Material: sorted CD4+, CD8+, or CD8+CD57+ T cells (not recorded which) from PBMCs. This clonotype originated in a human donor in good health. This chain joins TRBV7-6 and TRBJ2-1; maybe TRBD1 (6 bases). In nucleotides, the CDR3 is TGTGCCAGTAGCTCGCTCAACAGGGTGGGGTTCTTC. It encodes CASSSLNRVGFF.